These 31 T cell receptor beta chains were sequenced from one sample in a study of T cell repertoires in ileal Crohn's disease. As for time point: inflamed ileum from the surgical specimen. Profiling relied on immunoSEQ multiplex PCR, and the TCRdb table lists in-frame clones only, not all of them. The sample records around 9,800 clones, 87% being singletons. The sequenced sample consisted of ileal tissue. The source is an adult with Crohn's disease.

The chain recombines TRBV29-1 with TRBJ2-7, with 11 bases aligning to TRBD2. With 6 bases clipped from V and 0 bases from J, the junction kept 7 bases outside the gene matches. In germline, CDR1 is SQVTM, CDR2 ANQGSEA. CDR3 length: 15 residues. The CDR3: CSVGGTSGRSYEQYF. The CDR3 bases are TGCAGCGTGGGCGGGACTAGCGGACGCTCCTACGAGCAGTACTTC.

V is TRBV27 and J is TRBJ2-7, with 7 positions matching TRBD1. Germline assignment: CDR1 MNHEY and CDR2 SMNVEV (reference sequence). V lost 3 bases to trimming and J lost 4 bases; unmatched junction nucleotides: 6. The CDR3 is 14 residues long. CDR3 amino acids: CASSFRGSGYEQYF. CDR3 nucleotides: TGTGCCAGCAGTTTCAGGGGGAGTGGTTACGAGCAGTACTTC.

The chain recombines TRBV5-1 with TRBJ1-5; 7 bases line up with TRBD1. In germline, CDR1 is SGHRS, CDR2 YFSETQ. This CDR3 has 15 amino acids. Trimming cost V 0 bases and J 4 bases; bases outside gene matches: 4. CDR3 sequence (DNA): TGCGCCAGCAGCTTGGGAGGGGGCCCAAATCAGCCCCAGCATTTT. This gives the protein CASSLGGGPNQPQHF.

The chain is built from TRBV11-2 and TRBJ2-5; 7 bases match TRBD2. There are 15 residues in the CDR3. Germline lookup yields CDR1 SGHAT and CDR2 FQNNGV. V was clipped by 5 bases and J by 5 bases; unmatched bases: 11. CDR3 amino acids: CASSIASGGWETQYF. The CDR3 DNA sequence: TGTGCCAGCAGCATAGCCTCGGGAGGCTGGGAGACCCAGTACTTC.

The chain has TRBV7-3 and TRBJ1-2; no clear D gene. Germline-derived CDR1 and CDR2 are SGHTA and FQGTGA. Trimming took 3 bases from V and 6 from J, leaving 11 bases between them. The CDR3 runs to 13 residues. The CDR3 reads CASSLAPGNGYTF. In nucleotides, the CDR3 is TGTGCCAGCAGCTTGGCCCCGGGAAATGGCTACACCTTC.

J is TRBJ1-1 and V is TRBV9; 8 positions match TRBD1. Germline trimming cut 2 bases from V and 4 bases from J; bases unmatched to any gene: 1. Germline CDR1 SGDLS, CDR2 YYNGEE. CDR3 length equals 13 residues. CDR3 residues: CASSVTGVTEAFF. The CDR3 nucleotides read TGTGCCAGCAGCGTGACAGGGGTCACTGAAGCTTTCTTT.

V usage is TRBV18 and J usage is TRBJ1-6; D remains ambiguous. The CDR3 is 14 residues long. Trimming removed 8 bases at V and 8 bases at J, with 16 bases between. CDR1 KGHSH and CDR2 LQKENI come from the germline V gene. CDR3 in amino acids: CASAGNFDYSPLHF. As DNA, the CDR3 is TGTGCCAGCGCCGGGAATTTCGATTATTCACCCCTCCACTTT.

The chain combines TRBV29-1 with TRBJ2-5; 13 positions match TRBD2. J was trimmed by 4 bases and V by 8 bases; bases with no gene match: 4. This CDR3 comprises 13 residues. The germline V gene encodes CDR1 SQVTM and CDR2 ANQGSEA. The CDR3 protein is CSSGLAGPETQYF. The CDR3 DNA follows: TGCAGCTCGGGACTAGCGGGGCCAGAGACCCAGTACTTC.

The J gene is TRBJ2-5, the V gene TRBV5-1; 7 bases agree with TRBD2. Looked up from germline, CDR1 is SGHRS and CDR2 is YFSETQ. J gave up 10 bases and V 0 bases, and 3 bases lay outside the gene matches. The CDR3 sequence is 12 residues long. This CDR3 is CASSLGREDQYF. The DNA for the CDR3 is TGCGCCAGCAGCTTGGGCCGGGAGGACCAGTACTTC. Combining the CDR3 with reference TRBV5-1 and TRBJ2-5 gives the whole variable domain KAGVTQTPRYLIKTRGQQVTLSCSPISGHRSVSWYQQTPGQGLQFLFEYFSETQRNKGNFPGRFSGRQFSNSRSEMNVSTLELGDSALYLCASSLGREDQYFGPGTRLLVL.

The chain links TRBV29-1 to TRBJ1-2; maybe TRBD1 (5 bases). The V end lost 1 base, the J end lost 7 bases, and 16 bases lay between the germline ends. Germline assignment: CDR1 SQVTM and CDR2 ANQGSEA. CDR3 size: 14 residues. Written as DNA, the CDR3 is TGCAGCGTTGAAGGGCAGGGAATGTCGGGTGGCTACACCTTC. Its translation: CSVEGQGMSGGYTF.

The rearrangement joins TRBV6-1 to TRBJ2-3; 9 nucleotides match TRBD2. Germline V CDR1 and CDR2: MNHNS, SASEGT. V shed 3 bases and J 5 bases; nucleotides not matched to a gene: 6. This CDR3 contains 15 residues. This CDR3 is CASSDSGSGGDTQYF. DNA of the CDR3: TGTGCCAGCAGTGATAGCGGGAGCGGCGGAGATACGCAGTATTTT.

The rearrangement links TRBV7-2 to TRBJ1-2; D is possibly TRBD1 (6 bases). Trimming removed 7 bases from V and 7 bases from J, with 22 bases in between. CDR1 is SGHTA and CDR2 is FQGNSA in the germline V gene. There are 15 residues in the CDR3. CDR3 bases: TGTGCCAGCATCTACGACGGGGCAGGGGCGGGTGGCTACACCTTC. It is translated as CASIYDGAGAGGYTF.

The gene calls are TRBV13 and TRBJ1-4; 9 bases align to TRBD1. V gave up 4 bases and J gave up 8 bases; unmatched junction bases: 5. The CDR3 spans 14 residues. Germline CDR1 reads PRHDT; CDR2 reads FYEKMQ (reference sequence). DNA of the CDR3: TGTGCCAGCAGCTGGGGACAGGGCAGGGAAAAACTGTTTTTT. This translates into CASSWGQGREKLFF.

The gene calls are TRBV12-5 and TRBJ1-1; D unresolved. Germline V lookup: CDR1 LGHNT, CDR2 FRNRAP. This CDR3 is 13 amino acids long. Trimming took off 5 bases at V and 4 bases at J, with 11 bases between the two ends. CDR3 amino acids: CASGRASLTEAFF. The CDR3 coding sequence is TGTGCTAGTGGTCGGGCAAGCCTCACTGAAGCTTTCTTT.

V is TRBV6-5 and J is TRBJ2-2, with D unresolved. The CDR3 has 13 residues. Trimming pared 6 bases from V and 1 base from J, leaving 6 bases between. CDR1 MNHEY and CDR2 SVGAGI come from the germline V gene. CDR3 protein: CASSNVNTGELFF. The CDR3 DNA is TGTGCCAGCAGCAACGTGAACACCGGGGAGCTGTTTTTT.

The genes are TRBV2 and TRBJ2-5; D perhaps matches TRBD1 (8 bases). The V end lost 3 bases, the J end lost 7 bases, and 18 bases lay between the germline ends. This CDR3 is built from 15 residues. Germline CDR1 SNHLY, CDR2 FYNNEI. The CDR3 loop reads CASSEGGTGYGTQYF. The CDR3, as DNA: TGTGCCAGCAGTGAGGGGGGGACAGGTTATGGGACCCAGTACTTC. The whole variable domain, filled in from reference TRBV2 and TRBJ2-5, reads EPEVTQTPSHQVTQMGQEVILRCVPISNHLYFYWYRQILGQKVEFLVSFYNNEISEKSEIFDDQFSVERPDGSNFTLKIRSTKLEDSAMYFCASSEGGTGYGTQYFGPGTRLLVL.

The V and J genes are TRBV9 and TRBJ2-3; maybe TRBD2 (5 bases). The CDR3 runs 17 residues. Trimming left V 0 bases short and J 0 bases short, with 14 bases between. Germline V lookup: CDR1 SGDLS, CDR2 YYNGEE. As DNA, the CDR3 is TGTGCCAGCAGCGTAGAAGGGAGTCGACCTAGCACAGATACGCAGTATTTT. It is translated as CASSVEGSRPSTDTQYF.

This clone was detected only a few times. J is TRBJ2-7 and V is TRBV10-3; D may be TRBD2 (6 bases). The CDR3 runs 14 residues. CDR1 and CDR2 (germline): ENHRY, SYGVKD. The V end was cut by 7 bases, the J end by 4 bases, with 17 bases between. The CDR3 reads CAITGTHAEYEQYF. The CDR3 coding sequence is TGTGCCATCACCGGGACTCATGCGGAGTACGAGCAGTACTTC.

The chain joins TRBV7-9 to TRBJ2-7; TRBD1 might be the D (5 bases). Germline CDR1 is SEHNR and CDR2 is FQNEAQ (reference sequence). Trimming stripped 0 bases from V and 4 bases from J, with 10 bases between. The CDR3 runs 14 residues. The CDR3: CASSLAGAPYEQYF. The CDR3 bases are TGTGCCAGCAGCTTAGCTGGGGCCCCGTACGAGCAGTACTTC.

The J gene is TRBJ2-3, the V gene TRBV5-1, with 9 nucleotides matching TRBD2. The ends lost 0 bases at V and 5 bases at J; junction bases unmatched: 13. Germline CDR1 and CDR2: SGHRS and YFSETQ. The CDR3 has 18 amino acids. The CDR3: CASSLARDLAGLIDTQYF. The CDR3 coding sequence is TGCGCCAGCAGCTTGGCCAGGGATCTAGCGGGACTGATAGATACGCAGTATTTT.

The J gene is TRBJ2-6, the V gene TRBV5-1; TRBD1 matches 7 bases. V lost 3 bases, J lost 4 bases, and 16 bases stayed unmatched. Germline values: CDR1 SGHRS, CDR2 YFSETQ. The length of the CDR3 is 19 residues. This CDR3 is CASSYGTKSQGKGANVLTF. The CDR3 nucleotides read TGCGCCAGCAGCTATGGAACAAAATCACAGGGGAAAGGGGCCAACGTCCTGACTTTC.

In DNA, the CDR3 is TGTGCCAGCAGCCGGCGTCCGGAACTTATTAGGGGTACGCAGTATTTT. This sequence encodes CASSRRPELIRGTQYF. This chain uses TRBV7-2 with TRBJ2-3, with D perhaps TRBD1 (5 bases). The ends were cut back, 5 bases at V and 8 bases at J, with 23 bases in the middle. Germline lookup yields CDR1 SGHTA and CDR2 FQGNSA. CDR3 length: 16 amino acids.

The CDR3 DNA sequence: TGCGCCAGCAGCCCCAACAGGGGTATGGGAACAGATACGCAGTATTTT. Translating it yields CASSPNRGMGTDTQYF. The rearrangement links TRBV5-1 to TRBJ2-3; 7 positions match TRBD1. Germline V gene sequence: CDR1 SGHRS, CDR2 YFSETQ. CDR3 length: 16 residues. V lost 4 bases and J lost 3; bases outside the gene matches: 11.

V and J are TRBV7-9 and TRBJ1-1; 9 nucleotides align to TRBD1. This CDR3 spans 14 amino acids. Trimming at V came to 5 bases and at J to 2 bases, leaving 3 bases not matched to a gene. Germline V gene lookup returns CDR1 SEHNR and CDR2 FQNEAQ (reference sequence). CDR3 amino acids: CASSRTGDNTEAFF. The DNA for the CDR3 is TGTGCCAGCAGCCGGACAGGGGATAACACTGAAGCTTTCTTT.

This chain uses TRBV5-6 with TRBJ2-7; the D call may be TRBD1 or TRBD2 (5 bases each). The CDR3 is 14 amino acids. Germline CDR1 SGHDT, CDR2 YYEEEE. Trimming left V 4 bases short and J 4 bases short, with 15 bases between. CDR3 sequence (DNA): TGTGCCAGCAGCCCTTACGGGGCCCAATACGAGCAGTACTTC. This gives the protein CASSPYGAQYEQYF.

This chain links TRBV10-2 with TRBJ1-1; D call uncertain. V was shortened by 7 bases and J by 5 bases, with 14 bases between the two germline ends. Germline lookup yields CDR1 WSHSY and CDR2 SAAADI. CDR3 length: 13 residues. Here the CDR3 reads CASTRIWGTEAFF. The CDR3 nucleotides read TGCGCCAGCACAAGAATCTGGGGTACTGAAGCTTTCTTT.

J is TRBJ2-1 and V is TRBV2, with a weak D call TRBD2 (5 bases). The CDR3 runs 14 residues. Trimming took off 6 bases at V and 0 bases at J, with 9 bases between the two ends. Germline CDR1 reads SNHLY; CDR2 reads FYNNEI. DNA of the CDR3: TGTGCCAGCAGGATAGCGAACTCCTACAATGAGCAGTTCTTC. Its translation is CASRIANSYNEQFF.

V gene TRBV27 combines with J gene TRBJ2-3; D uncertain. This CDR3 contains 14 residues. The V and J ends lost 6 bases and 2 bases respectively, with 12 bases between them. The V gene's germline CDR1 is MNHEY and CDR2 SMNVEV (reference sequence). The CDR3 DNA is TGTGCCAGCAGCATAATAGGATTCACAGATACGCAGTATTTT. Protein: CASSIIGFTDTQYF.

The V and J genes are TRBV4-2 and TRBJ1-1, with a possible D match to TRBD1 (5 bases). Between the trimmed V and J ends, which lost 0 bases and 3 bases, there was a span of 11 bases. CDR3 size: 15 residues. Germline V gene data show CDR1 as LGHNA and CDR2 as YNFKEQ. The CDR3 loop reads CASSQESGIYTEAFF. In nucleotides, the CDR3 is TGTGCCAGCAGCCAAGAATCAGGGATATACACTGAAGCTTTCTTT.

This chain connects TRBV27 to TRBJ1-2; perhaps TRBD1 as D (6 bases). V was shortened by 2 bases and J by 7 bases, with 17 bases between the two germline ends. This CDR3 has 15 amino acids. Germline-derived CDR1 and CDR2 are MNHEY and SMNVEV (reference sequence). The CDR3 DNA is TGTGCCAGCAGTTTAGGAGGTGGGGACATTGTTGGCTACACCTTC. Protein sequence: CASSLGGGDIVGYTF.

This chain uses TRBV5-1 with TRBJ2-2; no reliable D call. Trimming took 1 base from V and 9 from J, leaving 7 bases between them. CDR3 length: 12 residues. Germline lookup yields CDR1 SGHRS and CDR2 YFSETQ. The CDR3 bases are TGCGCCAGCAGCTTGTCTTCGCGGGAGCTGTTTTTT. As protein: CASSLSSRELFF.